Presented here are 29 T cell receptor beta chains from one specimen sequenced in a study of T cell repertoires in cytomegalovirus infection. These receptors have no identified antigens. TCRdb reanalysed the reads using MiXCR and keeps one entry per CDR3 protein. This sample carries roughly 570,000 distinct CDR3 sequences, just under 40% of them seen once, and the ten largest clones take around 48%. The material sequenced was cultured PBMCs, taken from culture after CMV antigen stimulation. These receptors were taken from a human donor in good health (CMV status not recorded). Some clones in this sample may be carry-over from other donors' samples.

The chain joins TRBV7-2 to TRBJ2-3; the match to TRBD2 covers 13 bases. This CDR3 is 19 amino acids long. In germline, CDR1 is SGHTA, CDR2 FQGNSA. The J segment lost 0 bases and the V segment lost 5 bases, leaving 11 bases of the junction unmatched. DNA of the CDR3: TGTGCCAGCAGCCTCCCGTCGGGGACTAGCGGGGATAGCACAGATACGCAGTATTTT. It yields the protein CASSLPSGTSGDSTDTQYF.

This clonotype has more than one count but fewer than ten. The rearrangement joins TRBV7-7 to TRBJ2-3, with D possibly being TRBD2 (6 bases). The V and J ends lost 2 bases and 0 bases respectively, with 18 bases between them. There are 18 residues in the CDR3. Germline V CDR1 and CDR2: SSHAT, FNYEAQ (reference sequence). CDR3 coding DNA: TGTGCCAGCAGCTTATTTCCCCTCGTAGCGGAAAGCACAGATACGCAGTATTTT. Translating it yields CASSLFPLVAESTDTQYF.

The chain uses TRBV2 and TRBJ2-3, with 11 positions matching TRBD2. The CDR3 runs to 17 residues. Per germline, CDR1 SNHLY and CDR2 FYNNEI. V lost 6 bases, J lost 0 bases, and 8 bases stayed unmatched. CDR3 region: CASRDRLAGYSTDTQYF. In nucleotides, the CDR3 is TGTGCCAGCAGGGACAGACTAGCGGGATACAGCACAGATACGCAGTATTTT.

The rearrangement uses TRBV12-3 or TRBV12-4 and TRBJ1-3; D is ambiguous. Trimming pared 3 bases from V and 0 bases from J, leaving 9 bases between. The CDR3 runs to 15 residues. The CDR3 bases are TGTGCCAGCAGTTTCTCTTGGGGCTCTGGAAACACCATATATTTT. Its protein is CASSFSWGSGNTIYF.

The gene calls are TRBV7-9 and TRBJ2-3, with D possibly matching TRBD1 (5 bases). Germline V gives CDR1 SEHNR, CDR2 FQNEAQ (reference sequence). The CDR3 is 14 residues long. Trimming shortened V by 5 bases and J by 4 bases, and 13 bases separated the two germline ends. The DNA of the CDR3 is TGTGCCAGCAGCAAAAGGCAGGGCCCAGATACGCAGTATTTT. Its protein is CASSKRQGPDTQYF.

This clonotype appeared a few times. The V gene is TRBV6-1, the J gene TRBJ1-4; D ambiguous. CDR3 length: 16 residues. Germline values: CDR1 MNHNS, CDR2 SASEGT. V dropped 2 bases and J dropped 7 bases, with 17 bases sitting between them. DNA for the CDR3: TGTGCCAGCAGTGAATATAAGATGTTCCGGGGTGAAAAACTGTTTTTT. It specifies CASSEYKMFRGEKLFF.

The V gene is TRBV7-9, the J gene TRBJ2-3, with D tentatively TRBD2 (6 bases). CDR1 is SEHNR, CDR2 FQNEAQ, per germline (reference sequence). The ends were cut back, 5 bases at V and 0 bases at J, with 15 bases in the middle. CDR3 length: 16 residues. The CDR3: CASSPWLATSTDTQYF. The CDR3 DNA reads TGTGCCAGCAGCCCGTGGCTAGCGACTAGCACAGATACGCAGTATTTT.

This rearrangement joins TRBV30 to TRBJ2-1; D remains unclear. CDR1 and CDR2 from the germline V gene are GTSNPN and SVGIG (reference sequence). The length of the CDR3 is 11 residues. V dropped 1 base and J dropped 10 bases, with 8 bases sitting between them. CDR3 in DNA: TGTGCCTGGAGTGCTGTTCGCGAGCAGTTCTTC. As protein: CAWSAVREQFF. Full variable domain (outside the CDR3, taken from reference TRBV30 and TRBJ2-1): SQTIHQWPATLVQPVGSPLSLECTVEGTSNPNLYWYRQAAGRGLQLLFYSVGIGQISSEVPQNLSASRPQDRQFILSSKKLLLSDSGFYLCAWSAVREQFFGPGTRLTVL.

V is TRBV12-3 or TRBV12-4 and J is TRBJ1-6; D gene ambiguous. The V gene lost 8 bases and the J gene lost 6 bases, with 8 bases spanning the gap. The CDR3 consists of 12 residues. The CDR3 loop is CASQILNSPLHF. The CDR3 bases are TGTGCCAGCCAGATCCTTAATTCACCCCTCCACTTT.

The chain recombines TRBV28 with TRBJ2-7; 9 positions match TRBD1. The CDR3 extends over 14 amino acids. The J segment lost 5 bases and the V segment lost 7 bases, leaving 9 bases of the junction unmatched. The germline V gene has CDR1 MDHEN and CDR2 SYDVKM. The CDR3 spells CASTSGTGRHEQYF. CDR3 in DNA: TGTGCCAGCACCAGCGGGACAGGGCGCCACGAGCAGTACTTC.

The chain carries TRBV20-1 and TRBJ1-1; possibly TRBD1 for D (6 bases). The ends were cut back, 6 bases at V and 0 bases at J, with 14 bases in the middle. Germline V gene sequence: CDR1 DFQATT, CDR2 SNEGSKA (reference sequence). This CDR3 comprises 14 residues. The CDR3 protein is CSAGDRGLNTEAFF. The CDR3, as DNA: TGCAGTGCAGGCGACCGGGGGCTGAACACTGAAGCTTTCTTT.

The chain is built from TRBV12-3 or TRBV12-4 and TRBJ1-1, with no clear D. The CDR3 is 14 amino acids. The V end was cut by 3 bases, the J end by 7 bases, with 15 bases between. Written as DNA, the CDR3 is TGTGCCAGCAGTTTCCCCTCCACCCCCCATGAAGCTTTCTTT. Translating it yields CASSFPSTPHEAFF.

The V call is TRBV7-2, the J call TRBJ2-5; unclear D gene. V shed 7 bases and J shed 1 base, with 10 bases lying between them. Per the germline V gene, CDR1 is SGHTA and CDR2 is FQGNSA. This CDR3 spans 13 amino acids. The CDR3 protein is CASTEYVQETQYF. The CDR3 coding sequence is TGTGCCAGCACCGAGTACGTCCAAGAGACCCAGTACTTC.

The rearrangement links TRBV4-3 to TRBJ1-2; 7 bases align to TRBD1. Germline CDR1 is LGHNA and CDR2 is YSLEER. There are 14 residues in the CDR3. V lost 4 bases to trimming and J lost 5 bases; unmatched junction nucleotides: 7. The CDR3 DNA sequence: TGCGCCAGCAGCCGGGGCCAGGGGGGATATGGCTACACCTTC. This codes for CASSRGQGGYGYTF.

This clonotype has a handful of counts. J is TRBJ2-2 and V is TRBV19, with TRBD1 matching over 8 bases. The V gene's germline CDR1 is LNHDA and CDR2 SQIVND (reference sequence). Trimming at V came to 10 bases and at J to 6 bases, leaving 13 bases not matched to a gene. CDR3 length: 15 residues. CDR3 sequence: CATSRGQVVAGELFF. CDR3 nucleotides: TGTGCCACCTCACGGGGACAGGTGGTCGCCGGGGAGCTGTTTTTT.

This clonotype has a count of ten or more. The chain carries TRBV7-2 and TRBJ2-7; 8 bases align to TRBD2. Germline loops: CDR1 SGHTA, CDR2 FQGNSA. V trimming: 5 bases; J trimming: 2 bases; junction bases outside the gene matches: 8. There are 15 residues in the CDR3. CDR3 coding DNA: TGTGCCAGCAGCGGGAGCGGGGGCCGCCCCTACGAGCAGTACTTC. Its translation is CASSGSGGRPYEQYF.

The chain is built from TRBV27 and TRBJ1-2; 7 nucleotides line up with TRBD1. V dropped 5 bases and J dropped 4; count of bases not matched to a gene: 10. The CDR3 runs to 15 residues. Looked up from germline, CDR1 is MNHEY and CDR2 is SMNVEV (reference sequence). The CDR3 loop is CASSAREGAVYGYTF. DNA of the CDR3: TGTGCCAGCAGTGCCCGGGAGGGGGCAGTCTATGGCTACACCTTC.

CDR3 DNA sequence: TGCGCCAGCAGCCAAGAGTTCCCCCAAAGCACAGATACGCAGTATTTT. This encodes CASSQEFPQSTDTQYF. The V gene is TRBV4-1, the J gene TRBJ2-3, with no clear D. Trimming cost V 0 bases and J 0 bases, with 10 bases left between them. The germline CDR1 and CDR2 sequences are MGHRA and YSYEKL. CDR3 length: 16 residues.

In its sample, this clonotype was seen a few times. The chain uses TRBV6-5 and TRBJ2-6; 12 bases match TRBD1. The CDR3 loop spans 15 amino acids. Germline V lookup: CDR1 MNHEY, CDR2 SVGAGI. Trimming took 11 bases from V and 4 from J; bases not matched to a gene: 6. The DNA of the CDR3 is TGTGCCTGCTGGGACAGGGGGCGAGGGGCCAACGTCCTGACTTTC. Protein sequence: CACWDRGRGANVLTF.

The genes are TRBV7-9 and TRBJ2-3; the D gene is possibly TRBD1 (5 bases). Trimming removed 5 bases at V and 4 bases at J, with 22 bases between. Per germline, CDR1 SEHNR and CDR2 FQNEAQ (reference sequence). The CDR3 loop spans 17 amino acids. Written as DNA, the CDR3 is TGTGCCAGCAGCCACATCCCCACAGGATGGGGCGCAGATACGCAGTATTTT. It yields the protein CASSHIPTGWGADTQYF. The complete variable domain, with remaining parts taken from reference TRBV7-9 and TRBJ2-3, reads DTGVSQNPRHKITKRGQNVTFRCDPISEHNRLYWYRQTLGQGPEFLTYFQNEAQLEKSRLLSDRFSAERPKGSFSTLEIQRTEQGDSAMYLCASSHIPTGWGADTQYFGPGTRLTVL.

The chain employs TRBV27 and TRBJ2-5; D is possibly TRBD1 (6 bases). The CDR3 loop spans 13 amino acids. The germline gives CDR1 MNHEY, CDR2 SMNVEV (reference sequence). V dropped 5 bases and J dropped 6 bases, with 13 bases sitting between them. The DNA for the CDR3 is TGTGCCAGCAGTCCAGGGCAGGGGAAGACCCAGTACTTC. Its protein product is CASSPGQGKTQYF.

J is TRBJ2-1 and V is TRBV5-1, with D unclear. This CDR3 is 15 amino acids long. The V end was cut by 0 bases, the J end by 2 bases, with 9 bases between. Germline V gene lookup returns CDR1 SGHRS and CDR2 YFSETQ. The CDR3 sequence is CASSLEVRPYNEQFF. CDR3 DNA sequence: TGCGCCAGCAGCTTGGAAGTGAGGCCCTACAATGAGCAGTTCTTC.

The chain combines TRBV7-9 with TRBJ2-7; 7 bases map to TRBD1. V trimming: 1 base; J trimming: 7 bases; junction bases outside the gene matches: 16. The germline V gene has CDR1 SEHNR and CDR2 FQNEAQ (reference sequence). This CDR3 comprises 17 residues. The CDR3 DNA reads as TGTGCCAGCAGCTTAGTCCGGCGGACAGGAATGAGGTCAGAGCAGTACTTC. It encodes CASSLVRRTGMRSEQYF.

The rearrangement uses TRBV2 and TRBJ2-1; 10 nucleotides match TRBD2. Germline CDR1 SNHLY, CDR2 FYNNEI. The CDR3 extends over 14 amino acids. Trimming removed 6 bases from V and 6 bases from J; junction bases left unmatched: 5. The CDR3 DNA reads as TGTGCCAGCAGACCGGGACTAGCGTTCAATGAGCAGTTCTTC. Its protein is CASRPGLAFNEQFF. Full variable domain (outside the CDR3, taken from reference TRBV2 and TRBJ2-1): EPEVTQTPSHQVTQMGQEVILRCVPISNHLYFYWYRQILGQKVEFLVSFYNNEISEKSEIFDDQFSVERPDGSNFTLKIRSTKLEDSAMYFCASRPGLAFNEQFFGPGTRLTVL.

This chain uses TRBV7-9 with TRBJ2-5; 11 bases match TRBD2. Trimming removed 4 bases from V and 2 bases from J; junction bases left unmatched: 12. Germline-derived CDR1 and CDR2 are SEHNR and FQNEAQ (reference sequence). The CDR3 covers 18 residues. The DNA for the CDR3 is TGTGCCAGCAGCTCCCGGGGGCGACTAGCGGGGTTTCAAGAGACCCAGTACTTC. Translated, it gives CASSSRGRLAGFQETQYF.

The V call is TRBV19, the J call TRBJ2-3, with a tentative D call TRBD1 (5 bases). The CDR3 is made up of 11 amino acids. In germline, CDR1 is LNHDA, CDR2 SQIVND (reference sequence). V was pared by 8 bases and J by 4 bases, with 7 bases between. The CDR3 region is CASAGPDTQYF. The CDR3 coding sequence is TGTGCCAGTGCAGGGCCAGATACGCAGTATTTT.

V usage is TRBV5-6 and J usage is TRBJ2-4; D not certain. CDR1 SGHDT and CDR2 YYEEEE come from the germline V gene. The CDR3 is 16 amino acids. V lost 4 bases and J lost 6, with 20 bases in between. CDR3 bases: TGTGCCAGCAGCACCTTCAGTCCAGATATGTTAAACATTCAGTACTTC. Its translation is CASSTFSPDMLNIQYF.

The CDR3 DNA sequence: TGTGCCAGCAGACCGGATCAGGGGGCAACCTACGAGCAGTACTTC. Translated: CASRPDQGATYEQYF. The chain joins TRBV12-3 or TRBV12-4 to TRBJ2-7, with 8 positions matching TRBD1. The CDR3 loop spans 15 amino acids. The ends lost 6 bases at V and 2 bases at J; junction bases unmatched: 9.

This chain uses TRBV6-2 or TRBV6-3 with TRBJ1-1; D remains ambiguous. The CDR3 is 15 amino acids. V was clipped by 5 bases and J by 0 bases, with 13 bases between them. Germline lookup yields CDR1 MNHEY and CDR2 SVGEGT. The CDR3 DNA follows: TGTGCCAGCAGTATGGGAGCGGTGATGAACACTGAAGCTTTCTTT. This encodes CASSMGAVMNTEAFF.